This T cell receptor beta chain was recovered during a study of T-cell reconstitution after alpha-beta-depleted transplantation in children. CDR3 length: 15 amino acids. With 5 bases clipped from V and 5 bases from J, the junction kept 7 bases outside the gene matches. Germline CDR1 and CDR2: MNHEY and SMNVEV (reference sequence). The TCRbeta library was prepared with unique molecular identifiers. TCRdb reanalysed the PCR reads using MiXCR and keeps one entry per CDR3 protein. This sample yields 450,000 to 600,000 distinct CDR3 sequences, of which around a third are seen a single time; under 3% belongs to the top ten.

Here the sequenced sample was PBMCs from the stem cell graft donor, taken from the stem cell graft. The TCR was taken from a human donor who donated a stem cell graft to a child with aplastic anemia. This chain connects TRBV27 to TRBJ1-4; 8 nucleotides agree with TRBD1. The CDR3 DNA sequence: TGTGCCAGCAGTGGGCAGGGGGCGCGGAATGAAAAACTGTTTTTT. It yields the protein CASSGQGARNEKLFF. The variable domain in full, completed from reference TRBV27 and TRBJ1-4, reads EAQVTQNPRYLITVTGKKLTVTCSQNMNHEYMSWYRQDPGLGLRQIYYSMNVEVTDKGDVPEGYKVSRKEKRNFPLILESPSPNQTSLYFCASSGQGARNEKLFFGSGTQLSVL.